What follows are 27 T cell receptor beta chains derived from one specimen sequenced in a study of shared clonotypes between healthy human individuals. As defined, naive CD8 cells were CD45RO-negative and positively selected for CCR7, with terminally differentiated effector memory CD45RA+ cells excluded. The data were produced by immunoSEQ multiplex PCR, yet TCRdb's version contains in-frame clones alone and is incomplete. The sample has nearly 2 million clones, approximately 94% seen once. What was sequenced was naive CD8+ T cells sorted from blood. These receptors were collected from a man between 18 and 29 years old in good health.

The V gene is TRBV5-6, the J gene TRBJ2-7; either TRBD1 or TRBD2 may fit D (5 bases each). This CDR3 has 14 amino acids. V lost 3 bases to trimming and J lost 3 bases, with 13 bases between them. Germline V CDR1 and CDR2: SGHDT, YYEEEE. CDR3 amino acids: CASSYGTSRYEQYF. CDR3 coding DNA: TGTGCCAGCAGCTACGGGACGTCCCGCTACGAGCAGTACTTC.

The V call is TRBV7-3, the J call TRBJ2-3; possible D gene TRBD2, 6 bases. V was trimmed by 5 bases and J by 0 bases, leaving 12 bases between them. This CDR3 has 15 residues. Per the germline V gene, CDR1 is SGHTA and CDR2 is FQGTGA. The CDR3 bases are TGTGCCAGCAGCCCCATGGCGGGGAGCACAGATACGCAGTATTTT. It encodes CASSPMAGSTDTQYF.

J is TRBJ2-1 and V is TRBV11-2; TRBD1 is a possible D gene (6 bases). The CDR3 is made up of 15 amino acids. CDR1 SGHAT and CDR2 FQNNGV come from the germline V gene. The V end lost 6 bases, the J end lost 2 bases, and 14 bases lay between the germline ends. CDR3 amino acids: CASSTDSGPYNEQFF. In nucleotides, the CDR3 is TGTGCCAGCAGTACGGACAGTGGGCCCTACAATGAGCAGTTCTTC.

The rearrangement uses TRBV7-9 and TRBJ2-1; D perhaps matches TRBD2 (5 bases). Trimming took 3 bases from V and 5 from J, leaving 17 bases between them. This CDR3 has 16 amino acids. From germline, CDR1 is SEHNR and CDR2 FQNEAQ (reference sequence). The CDR3 spells CASSFGRGSADNEQFF. CDR3 DNA: TGTGCCAGCAGCTTCGGTCGTGGGAGTGCGGACAATGAGCAGTTCTTC.

A remark on this clone: This sample includes further DNA sequences coding for the same CDR3. V usage is TRBV6-5 and J usage is TRBJ2-1; no firm D call. V lost 1 base and J 2 bases, leaving 6 bases between the germline ends. Germline CDR1 is MNHEY and CDR2 is SVGAGI. The CDR3 contains 14 residues. This CDR3 reads CASSYLGTYNEQFF. CDR3 nucleotides: TGTGCCAGCAGTTACTTGGGAACCTACAATGAGCAGTTCTTC.

The rearrangement uses TRBV6-1 and TRBJ1-1; D is uncertain. The CDR3 sequence is 15 residues long. With 5 bases removed from V and 0 bases from J, the gap between germline ends came to 13 bases. The V gene's germline CDR1 is MNHNS and CDR2 SASEGT. Written as DNA, the CDR3 is TGTGCCAGCAGTCCCCGGACCGCCATGAACACTGAAGCTTTCTTT. This sequence encodes CASSPRTAMNTEAFF.

The gene calls are TRBV28 and TRBJ2-7, with D possibly being TRBD1 (5 bases). Germline-derived CDR1 and CDR2 are MDHEN and SYDVKM. V lost 4 bases, J lost 3 bases, and 16 bases lay in between. The CDR3 has 15 residues. The CDR3: CASSSPRQGLYEQYF. DNA for the CDR3: TGTGCCAGCAGTTCCCCCCGGCAGGGCCTCTACGAGCAGTACTTC.

This clone has a single count. The chain joins TRBV5-6 to TRBJ2-1; TRBD2 matches at 10 bases. The V gene end was trimmed by 2 bases and the J gene end by 6 bases; junction bases not matched to a gene: 5. Per germline, CDR1 SGHDT and CDR2 YYEEEE. The CDR3 spans 15 residues. The CDR3 loop is CASSFLAGEGNEQFF. For the CDR3, the DNA is TGTGCCAGCAGCTTCCTAGCGGGAGAGGGCAATGAGCAGTTCTTC.

The chain joins TRBV10-3 to TRBJ2-7; TRBD2 agrees at 10 bases. The trim removed 6 bases at V and 4 bases at J, leaving 9 bases unmatched. The CDR3 has 15 residues. CDR1 is ENHRY, CDR2 SYGVKD, per germline. The CDR3 sequence: CAIRGELAGTYEQYF. Here the CDR3 DNA reads TGTGCCATCAGGGGGGAACTAGCGGGGACTTACGAGCAGTACTTC.

The chain joins TRBV4-3 to TRBJ1-4, with D perhaps TRBD1 (5 bases). The ends were cut back, 3 bases at V and 0 bases at J, with 14 bases in the middle. Germline CDR1 is LGHNA and CDR2 is YSLEER. The CDR3 has 17 amino acids. CDR3 amino acids: CASSHWGPPATNEKLFF. CDR3 in DNA: TGCGCCAGCAGCCACTGGGGACCGCCCGCAACTAATGAAAAACTGTTTTTT.

This clone was detected once. The chain employs TRBV7-8 and TRBJ2-7; D gene ambiguous. Germline CDR1 and CDR2: SGHVS and FQNEAQ. The CDR3 spans 14 residues. The germline V and J ends were trimmed by 2 bases and 4 bases, with 12 bases remaining between them. The CDR3 DNA follows: TGTGCCAGCAGCTTATACGGACCTCCTTACGAGCAGTACTTC. Its translation is CASSLYGPPYEQYF.

This clone has only a few counts. Its ends do not fully match the called genes, so a read error is possible. This chain joins TRBV7-7 and TRBJ1-1; a possible D gene is TRBD1 (5 bases). Germline V gene sequence: CDR1 SSHAT, CDR2 FNYEAQ (reference sequence). The CDR3 totals 14 residues. CDR3 in DNA: TGTGCTAGCAGCTTAGGGTGGGGGTGCGCTGAAGCTTTCTTT. This codes for CASSLGWGCAEAFF.

V gene TRBV2 combines with J gene TRBJ2-3, with TRBD2 as a possible D gene (6 bases). V was cut by 3 bases and J by 3 bases, with 19 bases left in between. Germline CDR1 reads SNHLY; CDR2 reads FYNNEI. This CDR3 has 17 amino acids. CDR3 residues: CASSDVDYPPETDTQYF. The DNA of the CDR3 is TGTGCCAGCAGTGATGTGGACTACCCCCCGGAGACAGATACGCAGTATTTT.

V and J are TRBV6-5 and TRBJ1-6; 9 bases are shared with TRBD1. The CDR3 runs 15 residues. Germline lookup yields CDR1 MNHEY and CDR2 SVGAGI. V shed 5 bases, J shed 9 bases, and the junction held 8 bases outside the gene matches. CDR3 DNA: TGTGCCAGCAGTCCATGGACAGGGGTGGGTTCACCCCTCCACTTT. Its protein is CASSPWTGVGSPLHF.

The V and J genes are TRBV2 and TRBJ1-2, with D possibly TRBD1 on 5 matching bases. The CDR3 loop spans 15 amino acids. CDR1 and CDR2 from the germline V gene are SNHLY and FYNNEI. The V end lost 3 bases, the J end lost 4 bases, and 15 bases lay between the germline ends. In DNA, the CDR3 is TGTGCCAGCAGTGAGGGGCGGCAGGGTGCCTATGGCTACACCTTC. As protein: CASSEGRQGAYGYTF.

V is TRBV4-1 and J is TRBJ1-1; 7 bases line up with TRBD1. The CDR3 is 15 amino acids. V lost 0 bases, J lost 5 bases, and 6 bases stayed unmatched. Germline V lookup: CDR1 MGHRA, CDR2 YSYEKL. The CDR3 region is CASSQDVGGRTEAFF. CDR3 sequence (DNA): TGCGCCAGCAGCCAAGATGTAGGGGGCCGTACTGAAGCTTTCTTT.

CDR3 in amino acids: CASSEANRGWYEQYF. In nucleotides, the CDR3 is TGTGCCAGCAGTGAAGCGAACAGGGGATGGTACGAGCAGTACTTC. V is TRBV6-1 and J is TRBJ2-7; 7 nucleotides line up with TRBD1. V shed 0 bases, J shed 4 bases, and the junction held 6 bases outside the gene matches. Germline values: CDR1 MNHNS, CDR2 SASEGT. The CDR3 contains 15 residues.

This chain uses TRBV28 with TRBJ1-5; maybe TRBD1 (6 bases). CDR3 length: 14 amino acids. Germline CDR1 and CDR2: MDHEN and SYDVKM. Trimming took off 10 bases at V and 3 bases at J, with 16 bases between the two ends. This chain's CDR3 is CATLDRIFNQPQHF. The CDR3 nucleotides are TGTGCCACCTTAGACAGGATCTTCAATCAGCCCCAGCATTTT. Variable domain in full (rest from reference TRBV28 and TRBJ1-5): DVKVTQSSRYLVKRTGEKVFLECVQDMDHENMFWYRQDPGLGLRLIYFSYDVKMKEKGDIPEGYSVSREKKERFSLILESASTNQTSMYLCATLDRIFNQPQHFGDGTRLSIL.

The genes are TRBV27 and TRBJ2-7; D call uncertain. The germline V gene has CDR1 MNHEY and CDR2 SMNVEV (reference sequence). This CDR3 spans 13 amino acids. The V end lost 4 bases, the J end lost 9 bases, and 16 bases lay between the germline ends. DNA for the CDR3: TGTGCCAGCAGTTCCCTAGTTGATATGGCGCAGTACTTC. Its translation: CASSSLVDMAQYF.

In this sample, this clone turned up once. V is TRBV5-6 and J is TRBJ2-1, with 10 bases that match TRBD2. The trim removed 2 bases at V and 5 bases at J, leaving 13 bases unmatched. Germline assignment: CDR1 SGHDT and CDR2 YYEEEE. This CDR3 region has 18 residues. CDR3 in amino acids: CASSLIIIGLAANNEQFF. Written as DNA, the CDR3 is TGTGCCAGCAGCTTAATCATTATCGGACTAGCGGCTAACAATGAGCAGTTCTTC.

This chain uses TRBV4-1 with TRBJ2-1, with TRBD1 matching over 7 bases. This CDR3 region has 13 residues. CDR1 and CDR2 from the germline V gene are MGHRA and YSYEKL. V lost 4 bases, J lost 5 bases, and 2 bases stayed unmatched. CDR3 sequence reads: CASSRTGNNEQFF. The DNA of the CDR3 is TGCGCCAGCAGCCGGACAGGAAACAATGAGCAGTTCTTC.

The chain joins TRBV10-3 to TRBJ2-3; D gene ambiguous. Germline CDR1 and CDR2: ENHRY and SYGVKD. The CDR3 length is 14 residues. The V gene lost 2 bases and the J gene lost 4 bases, with 10 bases spanning the gap. Written as DNA, the CDR3 is TGTGCCATCAGTGAGCCTCGGAACTCAGATACGCAGTATTTT. This codes for CAISEPRNSDTQYF.

This sequence joins TRBV5-5 and TRBJ1-1; D is uncertain. Germline CDR1 reads SGHKS; CDR2 reads YYEKEE (reference sequence). V was cut by 2 bases and J by 4 bases, with 15 bases left in between. The CDR3 runs to 15 residues. CDR3 in amino acids: CASSFSNLAGTEAFF. DNA of the CDR3: TGTGCCAGCAGCTTTTCGAACCTGGCGGGCACTGAAGCTTTCTTT.

The J gene is TRBJ1-2, the V gene TRBV29-1, with D uncertain. The V end lost 0 bases, the J end lost 6 bases, and 8 bases lay between the germline ends. Germline CDR1 and CDR2: SQVTM and ANQGSEA. The CDR3 totals 12 residues. CDR3 loop: CSVEDIEDGYTF. CDR3 coding DNA: TGCAGCGTTGAAGATATAGAGGATGGCTACACCTTC.

J is TRBJ1-1 and V is TRBV5-1; D gene ambiguous. CDR3 length: 13 residues. Per germline, CDR1 SGHRS and CDR2 YFSETQ. V was shortened by 5 bases and J by 5 bases, with 13 bases between the two germline ends. The CDR3 DNA sequence: TGCGCCAGCAGACCCAAGGGAGGGACTGAAGCTTTCTTT. Protein: CASRPKGGTEAFF.

V and J are TRBV10-1 and TRBJ2-7; D call uncertain. The CDR3 length is 15 residues. V shed 0 bases and J shed 3 bases, with 12 bases lying between them. CDR1 and CDR2 (germline): WNHNN, SYGVQD (reference sequence). Here the CDR3 DNA reads TGCGCCAGCAGTGAGTCGAAAGACGGTTTCTACGAGCAGTACTTC. Translation gives CASSESKDGFYEQYF.

V usage is TRBV4-3 and J usage is TRBJ2-1; D may be TRBD2 (6 bases). The CDR3 runs 15 residues. The ends were cut back, 3 bases at V and 2 bases at J, with 11 bases in the middle. Germline V gene data show CDR1 as LGHNA and CDR2 as YSLEER. The CDR3 DNA is TGCGCCAGCAGCCACACGGGAGCCACCTACAATGAGCAGTTCTTC. The encoded protein is CASSHTGATYNEQFF.